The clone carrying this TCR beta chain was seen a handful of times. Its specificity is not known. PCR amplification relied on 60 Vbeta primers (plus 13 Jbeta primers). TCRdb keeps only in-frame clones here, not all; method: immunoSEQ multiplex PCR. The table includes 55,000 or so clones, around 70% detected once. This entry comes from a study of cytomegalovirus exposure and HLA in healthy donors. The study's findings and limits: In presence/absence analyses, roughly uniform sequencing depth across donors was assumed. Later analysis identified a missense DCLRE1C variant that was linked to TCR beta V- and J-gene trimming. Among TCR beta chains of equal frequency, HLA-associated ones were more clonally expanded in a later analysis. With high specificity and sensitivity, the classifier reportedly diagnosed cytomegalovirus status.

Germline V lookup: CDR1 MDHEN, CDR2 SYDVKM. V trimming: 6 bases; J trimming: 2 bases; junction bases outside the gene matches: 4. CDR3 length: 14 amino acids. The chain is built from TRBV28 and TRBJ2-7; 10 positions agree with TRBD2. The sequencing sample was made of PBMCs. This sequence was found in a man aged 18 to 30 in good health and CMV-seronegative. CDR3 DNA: TGTGCCAGCAGGAGGACTAGCGGTACCTACGAGCAGTACTTC. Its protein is CASRRTSGTYEQYF.